These T cell receptor beta chains were read from a single sample in a study of cytomegalovirus exposure and HLA in healthy donors. The method was immunoSEQ multiplex PCR; TCRdb's version includes in-frame clones alone and lacks a portion of them. The sample shows approximately 150,000 clones, around 80% of them seen only once. Sequenced: PBMCs. Receptors originate from a young man in good health and CMV-seropositive. CDR3s include the opening cysteine and the closing phenylalanine or tryptophan. D genes are given only for firm matches. Size values are once, few and many counts, or a class for expanded clones, and some rows have none.

TGTGCCAGCAGCCTGGGGGCTAGTAGCGAGTATTTT CASSLGASSEYF TRBV28 - TRBJ2-3 -
TGTGCCAGCAGTTACTCGAGGGGGCTTGAGCAGTACTTC CASSYSRGLEQYF TRBV6-5 - TRBJ2-7 TRBD1
TGCGCCAGCAGTGAGGAAGGGACACGGAGGACTGAAGCTTTCTTT CASSEEGTRRTEAFF TRBV10-1 - TRBJ1-1 -
TGTGCCTGGAGTACAGGGGGAGGCGGAAACACCATATATTTT CAWSTGGGGNTIYF TRBV30 - TRBJ1-3 TRBD1
TGTGCCAGCAGCTTAGGCAGGGCGTTCACCGGGGAGCTGTTTTTT CASSLGRAFTGELFF TRBV11-3 - TRBJ2-2 -
TGTGCCAGCAGCGGAGGGGCAGGGGGGAGGAACACTGAAGCTTTCTTT CASSGGAGGRNTEAFF TRBV11-2 - TRBJ1-1 TRBD1
TGTGCCAGTAGTAATCTAGAAAGGGGGCTCGTTGCAGCTTTCTTT CASSNLERGLVAAFF TRBV19 - TRBJ1-1 TRBD1
TGTGCCAGCAGTCCCGGGACAGGGCCCTACGAGCAGTACTTC CASSPGTGPYEQYF TRBV27 few TRBJ2-7 TRBD1
TGTGCCAGTAGTATGGGGGCCCCTACCTACGAGCAGTACTTC CASSMGAPTYEQYF TRBV19 - TRBJ2-7 -
TGTGCCAGCAGTCTCTTCTATAAATCTAGCGGGAGTCGAAACGAGCAGTACTTC CASSLFYKSSGSRNEQYF TRBV28 few TRBJ2-7 TRBD2
TGTGCCAGTAGGACAGGGGGTCAGCCCCAGCATTTT CASRTGGQPQHF TRBV19 - TRBJ1-5 TRBD1
TGCGCCAGCAGCCAGGGGCAGAATCAGCCCCAGCATTTT CASSQGQNQPQHF TRBV4-1 - TRBJ1-5 -
TGCGCCAGCAGCGTAAAACAGGGGACCACTGAAGCTTTCTTT CASSVKQGTTEAFF TRBV5-1 - TRBJ1-1 TRBD1
TGTGCCAGCAGGACTAGCCTAAGAGGGCAGTTCTTC CASRTSLRGQFF TRBV7-9 - TRBJ2-1 TRBD2
TGCGCCAGCAGCCAAGGGGCTGACAGGTCCTACGAGCAGTACTTC CASSQGADRSYEQYF TRBV4-1 - TRBJ2-7 -
TGTGCCAGCAGCTCTGCTCGGGACAGGGGGGTCTTGGGCTACACCTTC CASSSARDRGVLGYTF TRBV28 - TRBJ1-2 TRBD1
TGCGCCAGCAGCTTACAGACCGGGGAGCTGTTTTTT CASSLQTGELFF TRBV5-1 - TRBJ2-2 -
TGTGCCAGCAGCGCCCATTCGGACAGTGACGAGCAGTACTTC CASSAHSDSDEQYF TRBV9 - TRBJ2-7 -
TGTGCCAGCACCTCCTCCCAGGGCGGCCCCAATGAGCAGTTCTTC CASTSSQGGPNEQFF TRBV7-9 - TRBJ2-1 -
TGTGCCATCAGGGGGGACAGGGACTACGAGCAGTACTTC CAIRGDRDYEQYF TRBV10-3 once TRBJ2-7 TRBD1
TGTGCCAGTGGGGACATGGACGAGCAGTACTTC CASGDMDEQYF TRBV19 - TRBJ2-7 -
TGTGCCAGCAGTGGGACACTGACTAGGGGAGGCAATGAGCAGTTCTTC CASSGTLTRGGNEQFF TRBV2 - TRBJ2-1 -
TGTGCCAGCAGCGTATTCCCCGGGTCGAACACCGGGGAGCTGTTTTTT CASSVFPGSNTGELFF TRBV9 - TRBJ2-2 -
TGTGCCAGCAGTTTACTCCCCCGGGAGCAGTACTTC CASSLLPREQYF TRBV28 - TRBJ2-7 -
TGTGCCAGCAGCTTGGGGGGAGCCAAAAACATTCAGTACTTC CASSLGGAKNIQYF TRBV28 - TRBJ2-4 -
TGTGCCAGCAGCTTAACCTCAGGAGGGCGCCAAGAGACCCAGTACTTC CASSLTSGGRQETQYF TRBV7-2 - TRBJ2-5 -
TGCAGCGTCGACGGGACAGGGGGGCCCCCCCACAGGTCGCAGTATTTT CSVDGTGGPPHRSQYF TRBV29-1 - TRBJ2-3 TRBD1
TGTGCCAGCAGCCCTCCCGTTGAGAGGAGCTCCTACAATGAGCAGTTCTTC CASSPPVERSSYNEQFF TRBV9 - TRBJ2-1 -
TGTGCCACGCGGGGGTTCTCCTACAATGAGCAGTTCTTC CATRGFSYNEQFF TRBV6-1 - TRBJ2-1 TRBD2